These 5 T cell receptor beta chains were sequenced from one sample in a study of OX40 agonist ivuxolimab in advanced cancers. Data came from immunoSEQ multiplex PCR; TCRdb stores just in-frame clones and leaves some out. Of 20,000 to 25,000 clones detected, 84% appear once; the ten largest clones hold 15% to 20%. The sample consisted of CD4+ or CD8+ T cells sorted from blood, taken in a trial of the OX40 agonist ivuxolimab. The source is an adult with an advanced solid tumor such as melanoma, head and neck, liver or kidney cancer.

The V and J genes are TRBV30 and TRBJ1-1, with 7 bases identical to TRBD1. Germline CDR1 is GTSNPN and CDR2 is SVGIG (reference sequence). The CDR3 has 13 residues. The ends lost 1 base at V and 3 bases at J; junction bases unmatched: 2. CDR3: CAWSAGGYTEAFF. CDR3 sequence (DNA): TGTGCCTGGAGTGCAGGGGGTTACACTGAAGCTTTCTTT.

CDR3 sequence reads: CASSFSGGAYNEQFF. Here the CDR3 DNA reads TGTGCCAGCAGCTTTAGCGGGGGGGCTTACAATGAGCAGTTCTTC. The rearrangement joins TRBV7-3 to TRBJ2-1; 11 positions agree with TRBD2. The CDR3 has 15 amino acids. Germline CDR1 is SGHTA and CDR2 is FQGTGA. Trimming cost V 3 bases and J 4 bases; bases outside gene matches: 2.

The rearrangement joins TRBV5-1 to TRBJ2-1, with unresolved D. Per the germline V gene, CDR1 is SGHRS and CDR2 is YFSETQ. The CDR3 spans 13 residues. V was clipped by 4 bases and J by 0 bases, with 5 bases between them. CDR3 coding DNA: TGCGCCAGCAGCCGCGGCTCCTACAATGAGCAGTTCTTC. It specifies CASSRGSYNEQFF.

The table lists this clone with a count of one. V usage is TRBV5-6 and J usage is TRBJ1-1; D might be TRBD1 (5 bases). The germline V gene encodes CDR1 SGHDT and CDR2 YYEEEE. The CDR3 totals 13 residues. Trimming cost V 1 base and J 4 bases, with 8 bases left between them. This CDR3 is CASSLSGITEAFF. CDR3 sequence (DNA): TGTGCCAGCAGCTTGTCAGGGATCACTGAAGCTTTCTTT.

This chain links TRBV27 with TRBJ2-1; no definite D call. CDR3 length equals 16 residues. The ends were cut back, 7 bases at V and 0 bases at J, with 16 bases in the middle. Germline assignment: CDR1 MNHEY and CDR2 SMNVEV (reference sequence). CDR3 protein: CASTYIGPRSYNEQFF. The CDR3 DNA sequence: TGTGCCAGCACCTACATAGGGCCCCGCTCCTACAATGAGCAGTTCTTC.